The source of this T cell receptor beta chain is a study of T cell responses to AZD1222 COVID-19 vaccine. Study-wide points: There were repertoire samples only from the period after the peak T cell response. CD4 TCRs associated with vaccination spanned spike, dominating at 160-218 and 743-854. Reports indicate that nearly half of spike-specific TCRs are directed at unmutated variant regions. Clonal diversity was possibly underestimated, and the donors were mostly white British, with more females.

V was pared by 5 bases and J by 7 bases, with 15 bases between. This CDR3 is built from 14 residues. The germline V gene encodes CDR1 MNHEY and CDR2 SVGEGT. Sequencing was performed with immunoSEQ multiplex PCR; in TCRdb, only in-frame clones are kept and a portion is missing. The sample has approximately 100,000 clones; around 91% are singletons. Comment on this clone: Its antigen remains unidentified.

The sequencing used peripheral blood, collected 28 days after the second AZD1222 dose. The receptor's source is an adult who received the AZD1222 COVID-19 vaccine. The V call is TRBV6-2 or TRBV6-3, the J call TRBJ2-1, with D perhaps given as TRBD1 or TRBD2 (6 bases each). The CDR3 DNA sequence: TGTGCCAGCAGTCCAACGGGGGCGGAAAATGAGCAGTTCTTC. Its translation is CASSPTGAENEQFF.